This TCR beta chain was sequenced during a study of cytomegalovirus exposure and HLA in healthy donors. The V and J ends lost 3 bases and 10 bases respectively, with 12 bases between them. Germline V lookup: CDR1 SGHKS, CDR2 YYEKEE (reference sequence). The CDR3 spans 12 residues. Primers: 60 Vbeta forward and 13 Jbeta reverse. The protocol was immunoSEQ multiplex PCR, while the TCRdb copy is restricted to in-frame clones and leaves out a portion. The sample lists about 130,000 clones, more than 8% occurring once. The sample holds a few counts of this clone. Its target is unknown. Points from the study as a whole: TCR beta chains numbering roughly 150 were designated cytomegalovirus-associated. Across donors, most TCRs were seen rarely, yet some public ones were widespread. In a later analysis, specific HLA alleles were associated with 15,000 to 20,000 TCR beta sequences at a 0.05 false discovery rate. Reportedly, diagnosis of cytomegalovirus status by the classifier showed high specificity and sensitivity.

The TCR comes from a man between 40 and 49 years old in good health and CMV-seronegative. The V and J genes are TRBV5-5 and TRBJ2-3; the D gene is possibly TRBD2 (6 bases). The sequenced material came from PBMCs. CDR3 protein: CASSSGTLAQYF. The CDR3 nucleotides read TGTGCCAGCAGCTCCGGGACTTTAGCGCAGTATTTT. Combining the CDR3 with reference TRBV5-5 and TRBJ2-3 gives the whole variable domain DAGVTQSPTHLIKTRGQQVTLRCSPISGHKSVSWYQQVLGQGPQFIFQYYEKEERGRGNFPDRFSARQFPNYSSELNVNALLLGDSALYLCASSSGTLAQYFGPGTRLTVL.